The T cell receptor beta chain described here comes from a study of T cell responses to AZD1222 COVID-19 vaccine (dated by TCRdb to the early 2020s). In terms of the full investigation: AZD1222 recipients given second doses at about 4 weeks or at about 12 weeks were pooled, since spike-specific TCR depth and breadth were not found to differ between the two schedules. TCR sequencing covered roughly 230 trial participants: about 210 given two doses of AZD1222 and about 26 given two doses of MenACWY control vaccine. Trial participants were enrolled by age into 18-55, 56-69 and 70-plus year subgroups, with roughly 150, 30 and 60 TCR-sequenced participants respectively.

Per the germline V gene, MNHNS is the CDR1 and SASEGT is the CDR2. The CDR3 has 14 amino acids, counting the end cysteine and phenylalanine. The sequence is cut down to CDR3 DNA, 42 bases in frame from base 1. V and J are truncated by 2 bases and 0 bases respectively, leaving an intervening sequence of 6 bases. Comment on this clone: No cognate antigen has been identified for it. Base qualities are missing; no much larger clone stands one base away.

The CDR3 regions of human TCRbeta chains were analyzed by immunosequencing. As for the original processing: Repertoire TCRs were checked for matches against a reference library of SARS-CoV-2-specific TCRs that had been generated using the MIRA antigen-specificity platform. Breadth was defined as the fraction of unique TCRs that were SARS-CoV-2-associated, and depth was defined as the fraction of total T cells that were SARS-CoV-2-associated. Each spike-specific TCR was assigned to its reactive spike region and to a CD4 or CD8 class using the MIRA data. Log10-transformed breadth and depth values were compared by one-way ANOVA with Sidak's multiple comparisons tests. TCRdb carries this immuneACCESS record with in-frame sequences only. Its versions omit some clonotypes, under half of them owing to an unresolved V gene in the studies checked, with the rest unexplained. V and J calls and clone size are given by that table; D and trimming were obtained from the DNA. Present in this sample are about 99,000 clones, roughly 93% of which were seen just once. 4% to 5.5% of the sample rests with the top ten.

According to the study, the label for this sample's time point signals: baseline before first vaccination. Vaccinee samples were obtained from the UK trials COV001 and COV002, which included a single-blind randomized controlled phase 2/3 trial of AZD1222 (ChAdOx1 nCoV-19) in healthy adults. Trial participant PBMC samples were collected at day 0 and day 28 after the second dose for TCRbeta chain sequencing. Beyond this particular receptor, the publication reports: Participants were mostly white British, with more females than males. The authors suggested clonal diversity may have been underestimated. Spike-specific TCR breadth and depth rose significantly after two AZD1222 doses compared with day 0 and with MenACWY recipients. Only five to seven AZD1222 recipients were SARS-CoV-2 seropositive at baseline, limiting conclusions about previously exposed vaccinees. Because no day 14 peak-response samples were available, the repertoires could be characterized only after the peak T cell response. CD4 TCRs associated with the vaccine covered the entire spike protein, and the dominant responses were in regions 160-218 and 743-854. The 56-69-year group was small, and its depth increase did not reach significance, likely because of low power. Nearly half of unique spike-specific TCRs reportedly recognized epitopes outside regions mutated in the B.1.351 and B.1.1.7 variants.

Recombination connected TRBV6-1 to TRBJ2-3; the D segment cannot be called with confidence. Sequenced material: peripheral blood, taken on day 0 of AZD1222 vaccination. The origin of this receptor is an adult in good health. The DNA sequence is as follows: TGTGCCAGCAGTGAATGGGCAAGCACAGATACGCAGTATTTT. This encodes CASSEWASTDTQYF.